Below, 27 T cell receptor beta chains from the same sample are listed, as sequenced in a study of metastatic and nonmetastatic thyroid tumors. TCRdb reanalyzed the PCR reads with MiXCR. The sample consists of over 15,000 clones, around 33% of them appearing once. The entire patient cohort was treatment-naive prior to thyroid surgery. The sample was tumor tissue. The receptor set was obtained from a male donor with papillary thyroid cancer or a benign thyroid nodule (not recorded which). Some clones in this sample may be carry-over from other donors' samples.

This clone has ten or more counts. The CDR3 region is CASSFYRVGPRETQYF. The CDR3 DNA follows: TGTGCCAGCAGTTTCTACAGGGTGGGCCCTAGGGAGACCCAGTACTTC. The chain combines TRBV12-3 or TRBV12-4 with TRBJ2-5; D perhaps matches TRBD1 (6 bases). V gave up 3 bases and J gave up 5 bases, with 19 bases separating them. The CDR3 runs 16 residues.

The CDR3 sequence: CASSSRRDTGELFF. DNA of the CDR3: TGTGCCAGCAGCTCACGACGTGACACCGGGGAGCTGTTTTTT. The chain couples TRBV7-2 to TRBJ2-2; D gene unclear. Trimming removed 4 bases from V and 3 bases from J, with 9 bases in between. This CDR3 has 14 residues. In germline, CDR1 is SGHTA, CDR2 FQGNSA.

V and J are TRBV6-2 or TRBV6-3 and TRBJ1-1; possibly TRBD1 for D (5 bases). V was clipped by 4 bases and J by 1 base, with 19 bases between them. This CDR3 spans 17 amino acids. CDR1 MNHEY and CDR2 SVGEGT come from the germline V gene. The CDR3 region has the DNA TGTGCCAGCAGTTCCACTCTAAAGACAGTTCAGAACACTGAAGCTTTCTTT. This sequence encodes CASSSTLKTVQNTEAFF.

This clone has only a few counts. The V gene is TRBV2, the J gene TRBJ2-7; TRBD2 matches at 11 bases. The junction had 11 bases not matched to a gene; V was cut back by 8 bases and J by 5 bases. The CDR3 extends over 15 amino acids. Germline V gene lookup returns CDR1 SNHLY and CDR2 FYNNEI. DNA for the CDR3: TGTGCCAGCGGACTGACTAGCGGGGTTCTGAACGAGCAGTACTTC. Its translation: CASGLTSGVLNEQYF.

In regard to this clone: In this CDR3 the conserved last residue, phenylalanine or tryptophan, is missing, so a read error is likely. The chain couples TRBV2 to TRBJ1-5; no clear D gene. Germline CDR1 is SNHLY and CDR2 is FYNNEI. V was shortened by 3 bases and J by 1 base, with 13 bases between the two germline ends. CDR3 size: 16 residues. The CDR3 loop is CASSENLGYSNQPQHP. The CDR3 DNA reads TGTGCCAGCAGTGAGAATCTGGGATACAGCAATCAGCCCCAGCATCCC.

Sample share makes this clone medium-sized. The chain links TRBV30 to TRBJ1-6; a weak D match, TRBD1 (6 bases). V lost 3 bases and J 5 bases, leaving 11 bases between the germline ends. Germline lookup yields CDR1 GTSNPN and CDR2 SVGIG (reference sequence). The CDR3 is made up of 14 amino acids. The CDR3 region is CAWRTGINNSPLHF. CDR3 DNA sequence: TGTGCCTGGAGAACAGGGATCAATAATTCACCCCTCCACTTT.

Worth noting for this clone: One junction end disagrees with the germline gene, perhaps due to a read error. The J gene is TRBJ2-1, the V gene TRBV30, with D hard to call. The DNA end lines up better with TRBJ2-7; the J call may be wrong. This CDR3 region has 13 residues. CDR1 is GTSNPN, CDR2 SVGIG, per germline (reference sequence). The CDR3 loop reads CARSWSANNEQYF. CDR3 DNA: TGTGCCCGGAGTTGGAGCGCGAATAATGAGCAGTACTTC.

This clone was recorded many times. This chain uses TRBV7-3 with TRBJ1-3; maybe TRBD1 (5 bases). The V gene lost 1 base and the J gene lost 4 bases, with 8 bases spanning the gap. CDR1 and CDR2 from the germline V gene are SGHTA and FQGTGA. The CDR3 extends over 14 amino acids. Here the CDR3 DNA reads TGTGCCAGCAGCTTAAGAGACAGAGGAAACACCATATATTTT. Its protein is CASSLRDRGNTIYF.

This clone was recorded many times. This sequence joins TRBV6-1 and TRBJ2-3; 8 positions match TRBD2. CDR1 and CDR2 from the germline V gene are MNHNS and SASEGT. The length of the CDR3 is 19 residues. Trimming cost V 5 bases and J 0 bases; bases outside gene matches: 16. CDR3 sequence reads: CASSRTGVGGRLSTDTQYF. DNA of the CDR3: TGTGCCAGCAGTAGAACCGGAGTGGGCGGGAGGCTTAGCACAGATACGCAGTATTTT.

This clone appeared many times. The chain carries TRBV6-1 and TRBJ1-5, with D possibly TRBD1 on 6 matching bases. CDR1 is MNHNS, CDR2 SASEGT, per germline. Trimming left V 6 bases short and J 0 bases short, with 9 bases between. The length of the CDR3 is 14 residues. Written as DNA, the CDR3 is TGTGCCAGCAGACCGGGACATAGCAATCAGCCCCAGCATTTT. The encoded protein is CASRPGHSNQPQHF.

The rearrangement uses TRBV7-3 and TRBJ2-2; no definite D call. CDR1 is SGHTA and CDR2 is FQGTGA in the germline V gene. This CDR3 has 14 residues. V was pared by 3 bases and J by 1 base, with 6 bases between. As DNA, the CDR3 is TGTGCCAGCAGCTTGACGAGGAACACCGGGGAGCTGTTTTTT. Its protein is CASSLTRNTGELFF.

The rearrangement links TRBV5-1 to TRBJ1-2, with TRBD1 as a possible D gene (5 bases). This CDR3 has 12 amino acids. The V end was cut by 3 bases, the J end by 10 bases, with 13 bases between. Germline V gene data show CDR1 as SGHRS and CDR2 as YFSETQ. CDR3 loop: CASSSDIGSYTF. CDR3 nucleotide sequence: TGCGCCAGCAGCTCGGACATCGGGTCCTACACCTTC.

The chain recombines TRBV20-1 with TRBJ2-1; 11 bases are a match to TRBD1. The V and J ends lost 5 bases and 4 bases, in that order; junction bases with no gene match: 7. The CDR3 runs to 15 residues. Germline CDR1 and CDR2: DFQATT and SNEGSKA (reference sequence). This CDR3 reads CSALRTGGRYNEQFF. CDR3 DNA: TGCAGTGCTCTAAGGACAGGGGGCCGGTACAATGAGCAGTTCTTC.

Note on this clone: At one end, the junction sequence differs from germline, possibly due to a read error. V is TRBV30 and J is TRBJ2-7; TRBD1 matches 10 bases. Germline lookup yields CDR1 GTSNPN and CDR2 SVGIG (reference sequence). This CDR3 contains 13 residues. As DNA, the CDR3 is TGTGCCCGGAGTGGGACAGGGGTAGACGAGCAGTACTTC. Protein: CARSGTGVDEQYF.

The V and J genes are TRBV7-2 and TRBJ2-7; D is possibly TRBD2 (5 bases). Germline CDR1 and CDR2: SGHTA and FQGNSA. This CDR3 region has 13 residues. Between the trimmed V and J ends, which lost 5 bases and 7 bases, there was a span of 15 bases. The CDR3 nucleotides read TGTGCCAGCAGCCCGCAAGCGGCGCAGGAGCAGTACTTC. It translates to CASSPQAAQEQYF.

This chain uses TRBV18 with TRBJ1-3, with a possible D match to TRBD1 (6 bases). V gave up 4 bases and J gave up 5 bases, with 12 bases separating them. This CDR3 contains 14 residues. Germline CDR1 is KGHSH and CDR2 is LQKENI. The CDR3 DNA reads TGTGCCAGCTCACAACCGGGACAAAGAAACACCATATATTTT. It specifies CASSQPGQRNTIYF.

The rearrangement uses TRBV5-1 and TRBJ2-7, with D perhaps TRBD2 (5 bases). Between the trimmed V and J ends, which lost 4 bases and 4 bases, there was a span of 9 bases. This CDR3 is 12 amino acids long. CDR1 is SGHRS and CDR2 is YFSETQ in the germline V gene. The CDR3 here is CASSRSGYEQYF. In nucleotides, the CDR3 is TGCGCCAGCAGCAGGAGCGGATACGAGCAGTACTTC. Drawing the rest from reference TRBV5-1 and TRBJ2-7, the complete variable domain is KAGVTQTPRYLIKTRGQQVTLSCSPISGHRSVSWYQQTPGQGLQFLFEYFSETQRNKGNFPGRFSGRQFSNSRSEMNVSTLELGDSALYLCASSRSGYEQYFGPGTRLTVT.

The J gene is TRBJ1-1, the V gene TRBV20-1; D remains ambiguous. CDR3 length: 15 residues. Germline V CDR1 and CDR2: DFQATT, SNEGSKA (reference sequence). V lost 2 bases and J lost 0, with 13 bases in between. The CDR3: CSARTAAIMNTEAFF. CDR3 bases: TGCAGTGCTAGAACAGCCGCAATTATGAACACTGAAGCTTTCTTT.

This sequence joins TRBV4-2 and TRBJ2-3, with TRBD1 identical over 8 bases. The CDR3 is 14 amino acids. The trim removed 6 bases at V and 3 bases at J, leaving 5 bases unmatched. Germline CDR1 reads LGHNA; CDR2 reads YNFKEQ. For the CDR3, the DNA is TGTGCCAGCAGGGAGACAGGGGATACAGATACGCAGTATTTT. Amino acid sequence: CASRETGDTDTQYF.

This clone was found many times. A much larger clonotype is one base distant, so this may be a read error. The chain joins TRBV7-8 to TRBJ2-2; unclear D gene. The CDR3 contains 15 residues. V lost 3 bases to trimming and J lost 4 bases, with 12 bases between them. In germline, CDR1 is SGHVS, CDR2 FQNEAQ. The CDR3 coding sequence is TGTGCCAGCAGCTTGCAGAGCTACCTCACCGGGGAGCTGTTTTTT. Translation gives CASSLQSYLTGELFF. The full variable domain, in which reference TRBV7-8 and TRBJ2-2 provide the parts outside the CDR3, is GAGVSQSPRYKVAKRGQDVALRCDPISGHVSLFWYQQALGQGPEFLTYFQNEAQLDKSGLPSDRFFAERPEGSVSTLKIQRTQQEDSAVYLCASSLQSYLTGELFFGEGSRLTVL.

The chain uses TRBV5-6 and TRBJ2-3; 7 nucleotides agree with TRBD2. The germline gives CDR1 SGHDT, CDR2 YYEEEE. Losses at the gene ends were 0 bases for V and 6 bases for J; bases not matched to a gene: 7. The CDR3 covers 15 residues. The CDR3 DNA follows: TGTGCCAGCAGCTTGGAGCCAGCGGGATCGGATACGCAGTATTTT. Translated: CASSLEPAGSDTQYF.

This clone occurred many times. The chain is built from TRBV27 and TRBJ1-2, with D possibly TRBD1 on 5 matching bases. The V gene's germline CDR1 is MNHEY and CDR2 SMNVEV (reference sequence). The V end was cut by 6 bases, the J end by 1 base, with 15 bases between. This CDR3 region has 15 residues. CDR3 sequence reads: CASSKQRGINYGYTF. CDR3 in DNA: TGTGCCAGCAGCAAACAGCGGGGGATTAACTATGGCTACACCTTC.

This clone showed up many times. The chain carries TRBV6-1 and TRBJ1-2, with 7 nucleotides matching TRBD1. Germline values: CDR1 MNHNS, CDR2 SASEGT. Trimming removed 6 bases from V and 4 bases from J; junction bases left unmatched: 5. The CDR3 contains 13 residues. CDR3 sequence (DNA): TGTGCCAGCAGGAGACAGGGATCCTATGGCTACACCTTC. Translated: CASRRQGSYGYTF.

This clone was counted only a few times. The CDR3 DNA sequence: TGTGCCAGCAGTAGGCAAGGACGGTGGGATTCACCCCTCCACTTT. Protein: CASSRQGRWDSPLHF. V gene TRBV27 combines with J gene TRBJ1-6, with D unresolved. Germline lookup yields CDR1 MNHEY and CDR2 SMNVEV (reference sequence). V was shortened by 5 bases and J by 8 bases, with 16 bases between the two germline ends. The CDR3 totals 15 residues.

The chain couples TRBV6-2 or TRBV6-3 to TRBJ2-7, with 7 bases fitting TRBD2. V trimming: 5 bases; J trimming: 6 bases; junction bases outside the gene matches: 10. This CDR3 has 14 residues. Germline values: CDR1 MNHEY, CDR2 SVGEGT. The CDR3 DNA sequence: TGTGCCAGCAGTCCGACTAGCCCGGTTCCCGAGCAGTACTTC. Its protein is CASSPTSPVPEQYF.

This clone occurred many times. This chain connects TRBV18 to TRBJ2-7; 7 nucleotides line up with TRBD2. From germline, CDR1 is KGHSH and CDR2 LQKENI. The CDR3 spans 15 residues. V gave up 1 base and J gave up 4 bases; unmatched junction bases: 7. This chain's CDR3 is CASSPRQGGRYEQYF. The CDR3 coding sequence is TGTGCCAGCTCACCACGTCAGGGAGGGCGGTACGAGCAGTACTTC.

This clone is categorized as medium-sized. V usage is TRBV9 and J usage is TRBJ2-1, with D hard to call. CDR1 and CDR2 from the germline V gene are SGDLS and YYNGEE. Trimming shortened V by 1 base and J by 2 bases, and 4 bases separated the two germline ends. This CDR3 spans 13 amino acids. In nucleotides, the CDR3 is TGTGCCAGCAGCGTAAACCCCTACAATGAGCAGTTCTTC. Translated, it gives CASSVNPYNEQFF.